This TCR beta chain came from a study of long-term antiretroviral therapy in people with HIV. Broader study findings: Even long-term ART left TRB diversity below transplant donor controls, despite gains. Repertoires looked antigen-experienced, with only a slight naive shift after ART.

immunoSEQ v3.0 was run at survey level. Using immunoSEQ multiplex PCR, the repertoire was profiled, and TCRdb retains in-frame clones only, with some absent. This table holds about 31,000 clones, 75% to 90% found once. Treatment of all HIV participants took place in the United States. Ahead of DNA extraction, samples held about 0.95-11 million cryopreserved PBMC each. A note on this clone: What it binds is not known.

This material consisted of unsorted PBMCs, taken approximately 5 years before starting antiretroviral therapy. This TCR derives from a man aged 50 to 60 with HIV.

The CDR3 loop reads CASSFSGSQETQYF. The CDR3 nucleotides read TGTGCCAGCAGCTTCTCTGGCTCCCAGGAGACCCAGTACTTC. The rearrangement joins TRBV2 to TRBJ2-5; D uncertain. Trimming cost V 6 bases and J 5 bases, with 16 bases left between them. The CDR3 is 14 amino acids. Per the germline V gene, CDR1 is SNHLY and CDR2 is FYNNEI.